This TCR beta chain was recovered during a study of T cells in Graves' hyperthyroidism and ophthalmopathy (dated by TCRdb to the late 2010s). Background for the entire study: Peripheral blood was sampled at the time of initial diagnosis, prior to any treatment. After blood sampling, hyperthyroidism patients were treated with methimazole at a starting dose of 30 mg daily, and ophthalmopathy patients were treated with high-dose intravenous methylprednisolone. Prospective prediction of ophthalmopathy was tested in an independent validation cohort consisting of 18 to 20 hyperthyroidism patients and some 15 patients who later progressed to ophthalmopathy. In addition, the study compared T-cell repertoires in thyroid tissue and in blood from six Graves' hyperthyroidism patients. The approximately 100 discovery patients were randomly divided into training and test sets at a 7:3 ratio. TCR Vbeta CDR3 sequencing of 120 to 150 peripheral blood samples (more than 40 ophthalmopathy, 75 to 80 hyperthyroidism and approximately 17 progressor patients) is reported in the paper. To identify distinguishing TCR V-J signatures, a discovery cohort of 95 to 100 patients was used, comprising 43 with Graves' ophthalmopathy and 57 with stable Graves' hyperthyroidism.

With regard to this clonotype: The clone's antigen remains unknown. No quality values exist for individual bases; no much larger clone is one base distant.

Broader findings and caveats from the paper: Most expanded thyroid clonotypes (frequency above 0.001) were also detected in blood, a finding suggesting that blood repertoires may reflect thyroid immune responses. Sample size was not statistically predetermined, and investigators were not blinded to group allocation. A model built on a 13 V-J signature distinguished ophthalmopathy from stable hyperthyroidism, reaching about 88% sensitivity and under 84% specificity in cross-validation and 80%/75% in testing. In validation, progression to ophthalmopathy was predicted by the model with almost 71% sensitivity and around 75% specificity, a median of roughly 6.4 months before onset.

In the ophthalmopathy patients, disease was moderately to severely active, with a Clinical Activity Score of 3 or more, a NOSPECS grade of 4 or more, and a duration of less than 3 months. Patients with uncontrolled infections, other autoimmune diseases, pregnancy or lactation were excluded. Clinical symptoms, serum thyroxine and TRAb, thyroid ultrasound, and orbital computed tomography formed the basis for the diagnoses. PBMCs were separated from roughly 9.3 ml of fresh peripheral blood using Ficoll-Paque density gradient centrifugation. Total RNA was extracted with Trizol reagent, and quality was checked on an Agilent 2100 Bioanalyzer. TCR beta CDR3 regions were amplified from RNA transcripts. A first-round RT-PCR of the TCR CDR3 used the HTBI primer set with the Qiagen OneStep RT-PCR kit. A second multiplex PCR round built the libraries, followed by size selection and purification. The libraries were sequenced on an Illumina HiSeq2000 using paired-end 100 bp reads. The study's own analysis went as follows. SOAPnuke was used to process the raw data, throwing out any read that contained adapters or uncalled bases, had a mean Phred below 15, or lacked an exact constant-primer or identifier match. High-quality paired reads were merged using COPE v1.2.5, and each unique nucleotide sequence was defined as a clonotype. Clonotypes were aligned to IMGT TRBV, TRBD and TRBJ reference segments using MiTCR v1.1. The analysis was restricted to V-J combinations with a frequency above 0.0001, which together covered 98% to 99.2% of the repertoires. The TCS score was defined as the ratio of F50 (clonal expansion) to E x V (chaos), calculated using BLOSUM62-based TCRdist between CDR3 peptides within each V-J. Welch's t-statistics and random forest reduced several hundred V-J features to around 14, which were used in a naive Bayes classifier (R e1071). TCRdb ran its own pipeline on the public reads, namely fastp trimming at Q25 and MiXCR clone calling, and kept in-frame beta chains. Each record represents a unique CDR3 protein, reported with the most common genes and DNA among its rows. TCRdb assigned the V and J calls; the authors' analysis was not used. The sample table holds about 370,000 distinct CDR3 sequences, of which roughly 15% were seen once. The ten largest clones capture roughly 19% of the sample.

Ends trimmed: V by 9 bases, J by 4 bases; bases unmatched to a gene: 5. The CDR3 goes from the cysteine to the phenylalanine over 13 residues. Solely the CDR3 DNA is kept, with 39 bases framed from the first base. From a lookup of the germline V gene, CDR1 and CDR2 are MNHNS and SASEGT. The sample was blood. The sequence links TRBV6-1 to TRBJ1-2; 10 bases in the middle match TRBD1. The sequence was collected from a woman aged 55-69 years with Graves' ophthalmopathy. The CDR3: CASGDRGSYGYTF. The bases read TGTGCCAGTGGGGACAGGGGCAGCTATGGCTACACCTTC.